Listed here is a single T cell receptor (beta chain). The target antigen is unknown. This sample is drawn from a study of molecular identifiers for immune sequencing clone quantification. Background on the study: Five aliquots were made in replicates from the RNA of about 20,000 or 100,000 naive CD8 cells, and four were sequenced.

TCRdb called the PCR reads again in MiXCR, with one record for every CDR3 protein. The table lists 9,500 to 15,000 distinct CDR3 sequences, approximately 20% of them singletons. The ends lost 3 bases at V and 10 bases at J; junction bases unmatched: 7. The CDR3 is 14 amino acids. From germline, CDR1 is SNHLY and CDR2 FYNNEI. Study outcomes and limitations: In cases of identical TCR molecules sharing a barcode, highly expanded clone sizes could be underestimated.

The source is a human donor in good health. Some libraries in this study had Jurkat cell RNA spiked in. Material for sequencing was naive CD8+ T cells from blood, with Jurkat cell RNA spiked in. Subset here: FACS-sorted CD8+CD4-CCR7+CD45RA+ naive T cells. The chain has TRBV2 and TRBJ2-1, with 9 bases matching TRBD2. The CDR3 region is CASSDPLAGSEQFF. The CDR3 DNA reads TGTGCCAGCAGTGACCCTCTAGCGGGGAGCGAGCAGTTCTTC.